The T cell receptor (beta chain) under discussion was sequenced for a study of response to subunit inactivated influenza vaccine. Findings and limits, study-wide: Authors suggested each seasonal influenza vaccination recruits few new T cells.

MiXCR, applied by TCRdb to the RT-PCR reads, yields one record per CDR3 protein. The sample contains some 640,000 distinct CDR3 sequences, about 15% of which appear only once. The CDR3 totals 16 residues. Trimming removed 7 bases from V and 4 bases from J; junction bases left unmatched: 13. About this clonotype: The antigen remains undetermined.

This specimen was PBMCs from blood, taken approximately 15 days before vaccination. J is TRBJ2-1 and V is TRBV12-3 or TRBV12-4; 7 bases agree with TRBD2. The receptor was derived from a man aged 50 to 60 who received an inactivated influenza vaccine. The CDR3 nucleotides read TGTGCCAGCAATGTGGCGGGAGTTCTGTTTTACAATGAGCAGTTCTTC. Protein: CASNVAGVLFYNEQFF.